This T cell receptor beta chain was profiled in a study of blood T cell repertoires in COVID-19. Whole-study context: Donors in the United States, Italy and Spain gave samples during acute or convalescent COVID-19.

Seattle patient enrollment occurred during active infection, with longitudinal follow-up thereafter. Using immunoSEQ multiplex PCR, the repertoire was profiled, and TCRdb retains in-frame clones only, with some absent. The data show fewer than 300,000 clones, about 85% seen once. Trimming removed 3 bases from V and 7 bases from J; junction bases left unmatched: 9. From germline, CDR1 is SNHLY and CDR2 FYNNEI. This CDR3 contains 15 residues. This rearrangement joins TRBV2 to TRBJ1-5, with 7 bases that match TRBD1. Sequences were obtained from peripheral blood. The sequence derives from a human donor with COVID-19, enrolled during active disease. The donor label of this sample is uncertain. The CDR3 is CASSESRGLYQPQHF. The CDR3 bases are TGTGCCAGCAGTGAGAGCAGGGGGTTGTACCAGCCCCAGCATTTT.